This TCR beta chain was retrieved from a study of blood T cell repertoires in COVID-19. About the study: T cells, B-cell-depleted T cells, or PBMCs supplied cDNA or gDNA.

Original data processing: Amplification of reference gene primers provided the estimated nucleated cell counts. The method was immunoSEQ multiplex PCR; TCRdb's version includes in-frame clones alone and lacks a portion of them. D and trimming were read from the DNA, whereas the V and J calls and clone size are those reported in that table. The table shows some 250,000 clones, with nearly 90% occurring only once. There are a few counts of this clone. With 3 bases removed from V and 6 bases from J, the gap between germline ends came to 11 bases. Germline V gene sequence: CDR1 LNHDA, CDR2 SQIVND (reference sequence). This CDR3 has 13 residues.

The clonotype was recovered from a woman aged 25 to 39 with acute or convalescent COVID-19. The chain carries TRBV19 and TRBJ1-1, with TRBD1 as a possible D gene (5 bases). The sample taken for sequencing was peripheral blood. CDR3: CASSIPGLAEAFF. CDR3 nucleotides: TGTGCCAGTAGTATCCCAGGGCTGGCTGAAGCTTTCTTT. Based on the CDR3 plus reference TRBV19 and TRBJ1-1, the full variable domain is DGGITQSPKYLFRKEGQNVTLSCEQNLNHDAMYWYRQDPGQGLRLIYYSQIVNDFQKGDIAEGYSVSREKKESFPLTVTSAQKNPTAFYLCASSIPGLAEAFFGQGTRLTVV.